Below are 11 T cell receptor beta chains sequenced from a single sample in a study of T cell repertoires in cytomegalovirus infection. Which antigens these TCRs recognize remains unknown. TCRdb re-called the reads with MiXCR, one entry per CDR3 protein. The sample shows hundreds of thousands of distinct CDR3 sequences, 33% of them seen only once. The sequences come from cultured PBMCs, collected from culture after CMV antigen stimulation. These receptors were collected from a human donor in good health (CMV status not recorded). Some clones in this sample may be carry-over from other donors' samples.

This rearrangement joins TRBV6-8 to TRBJ2-5; the D gene is possibly TRBD2 (6 bases). CDR1 is MNHGY, CDR2 SAAAGT, per germline. The CDR3 runs to 18 residues. Trimming took off 2 bases at V and 0 bases at J, with 19 bases between the two ends. The CDR3: CASSYAGTTGPYQETQYF. CDR3 bases: TGTGCCAGCAGTTACGCGGGAACTACCGGACCATACCAAGAGACCCAGTACTTC.

This clonotype showed up just a few times. The CDR3: CASSLYIDTGELFF. The CDR3 DNA reads TGTGCCAGCAGTCTATACATCGACACCGGGGAGCTGTTTTTT. The chain couples TRBV12-3 or TRBV12-4 to TRBJ2-2; no firm D call. This CDR3 comprises 14 residues. Between the trimmed V and J ends, which lost 5 bases and 3 bases, there was a span of 10 bases.

This clonotype came up many times. The chain uses TRBV7-2 and TRBJ2-1, with TRBD2 matching 11 bases. This CDR3 is 16 amino acids long. Germline V gene lookup returns CDR1 SGHTA and CDR2 FQGNSA. V trimming: 5 bases; J trimming: 5 bases; junction bases outside the gene matches: 8. The CDR3 protein is CASSPRLAGTNNEQFF. The CDR3 DNA follows: TGTGCCAGCAGCCCCCGACTAGCGGGAACTAACAATGAGCAGTTCTTC.

J is TRBJ1-2 and V is TRBV19; tentative D call: TRBD1 (5 bases). Trimming stripped 7 bases from V and 4 bases from J, with 19 bases between. Germline lookup yields CDR1 LNHDA and CDR2 SQIVND (reference sequence). The CDR3 spans 15 residues. DNA of the CDR3: TGTGCCAGTAAATCGGGACCGTCATTACCCTATGGCTACACCTTC. This sequence encodes CASKSGPSLPYGYTF.

This clonotype showed up just a few times. V usage is TRBV6-6 and J usage is TRBJ2-1; a weak D match, TRBD2 (5 bases). CDR3 length: 14 amino acids. V was pared by 5 bases and J by 3 bases, with 11 bases between. Per the germline V gene, CDR1 is MNHNY and CDR2 is SVGAGI (reference sequence). CDR3 sequence: CASSESDYYNEQFF. The CDR3 coding sequence is TGTGCCAGCAGTGAGTCTGACTACTACAATGAGCAGTTCTTC.

This chain connects TRBV15 to TRBJ2-1; perhaps TRBD2 as D (5 bases). Trimming pared 3 bases from V and 5 bases from J, leaving 14 bases between. This CDR3 has 15 residues. Looked up from germline, CDR1 is LNHNV and CDR2 is YYDKDF (reference sequence). CDR3 coding DNA: TGTGCCACCAGCAGTCGACTACCATACAACAATGAGCAGTTCTTC. Translation: CATSSRLPYNNEQFF.

This clonotype occurred once. This clone may be a read error of a much larger clone one base away. The rearrangement uses TRBV7-2 and TRBJ2-1, with D perhaps matching TRBD2 (6 bases). The CDR3 sequence is 18 residues long. Germline V gene data show CDR1 as SGHTA and CDR2 as FQGNSA. The CDR3 protein is CASSYLNWWEESYNEQSF. CDR3 DNA sequence: TGTGCCAGCAGCTATCTAAATTGGTGGGAGGAGTCCTACAATGAGCAGTCCTTC.

The genes are TRBV6-2 or TRBV6-3 and TRBJ2-5; maybe TRBD2 (6 bases). Looked up from germline, CDR1 is MNHEY and CDR2 is SVGEGT. The CDR3 spans 12 residues. Trimming cost V 2 bases and J 14 bases, with 15 bases left between them. The CDR3 nucleotides are TGTGCCAGCAGTTACGAGGGACTCCTGGCCTACTTC. Its protein product is CASSYEGLLAYF.

This clonotype occurred once. V gene TRBV7-4 combines with J gene TRBJ2-5; D ambiguous. Trimming left V 5 bases short and J 0 bases short, with 4 bases between. Looked up from germline, CDR1 is SGHVT and CDR2 is SQSDAQ. This CDR3 is built from 12 residues. This CDR3 reads CASSKHQETQYF. For the CDR3, the DNA is TGTGCCAGCAGCAAACACCAAGAGACCCAGTACTTC.

This clonotype was detected many times. The chain recombines TRBV7-2 with TRBJ1-5; D unclear. Between the trimmed V and J ends, which lost 2 bases and 2 bases, there was a span of 7 bases. The CDR3 is 14 amino acids. CDR1 and CDR2 from the germline V gene are SGHTA and FQGNSA. CDR3 amino acids: CASSLQEGNQPQHF. The CDR3 DNA follows: TGTGCCAGCAGCTTACAAGAAGGCAATCAGCCCCAGCATTTT.

This rearrangement joins TRBV7-2 to TRBJ1-4; D is perhaps TRBD1 (5 bases). V was pared by 3 bases and J by 4 bases, with 12 bases between. Germline CDR1 is SGHTA and CDR2 is FQGNSA. The CDR3 length is 15 residues. The CDR3 spells CASSFAGRNNEKLFF. The CDR3 region has the DNA TGTGCCAGCAGCTTTGCGGGACGGAATAATGAAAAACTGTTTTTT.